This T cell receptor (beta chain) derives from a study of T-cell reconstitution after alpha-beta-depleted transplantation in children listed by TCRdb under 2016. Background for the entire study: Using TCR repertoire profiling, the study followed T-cell immune reconstitution in a quantitative way in children after TCRalphabeta/CD19-depleted allogeneic hematopoietic cell transplantation. General findings and caveats noted by the study authors: About two months after transplant, the apparently early recovery of alphabetaT-cell counts reportedly depended on just several hundred clones that had expanded rapidly and came from non-depleted graft cells. Hyperexpanded clone frequencies declined over subsequent months; after one year, T-cell counts and TCRbeta diversity were mostly attributed to newly produced T cells. In some patients, the high TCRbeta diversity seen at day 60 was put down to recipient T cells and intrathymic progenitors that had survived conditioning.

The meaning of the sample's treatment or condition label: allogeneic hematopoietic cell transplantation with graft depleted of TCRalphabeta T cells and CD19 B cells. The transplant recipients were children given TCRalphabeta/CD19-depleted allogeneic hematopoietic cell grafts. The library was built by means of PCR. The reads were generated on an Illumina HiSeq 2500. To normalize quantification of the TCRbeta repertoire, the TCR libraries were built with molecular barcoding that relied on unique molecular identifiers. The raw public reads went through TCRdb reprocessing: fastp at Q25, MiXCR clone calling, in-frame beta chains kept. When rows share a CDR3 protein, they turn into one entry using the most common DNA and genes. For this sample the table gives about 250,000 distinct CDR3 sequences, of which 20% to 30% were detected only once. Jointly, the top ten make up around 4.8% of the sample. The germline V gene provides CDR1 SGHTA and CDR2 FQGTGA. Relative to germline, V is missing 5 bases and J is missing 13 bases, with 13 bases of the junction outside any gene match. The CDR3 sequence holds 13 residues, the cysteine and phenylalanine included. Only the CDR3 part of the read is kept: 39 bases, read in frame from the first base.

On this clonotype itself: The clone's antigen remains unknown. Qualities for individual bases were not recorded, and no much larger clone is one base off.

The chain uses TRBV7-3 and TRBJ1-2, with 7 middle bases fitting TRBD1. The sequencing here drew on PBMCs, mostly from graft donor cells, taken 360 days after TCRalphabeta/CD19-depleted stem cell transplant. The source is a female patient aged 2-9 years who had a stem cell transplant for congenital amegakaryocytic thrombocytopenia, so the T cells may come from the graft donor. For the CDR3, the sequence is CASSPGQSTVVTF. The DNA sequence follows: TGTGCCAGCAGCCCGGGACAGTCGACTGTTGTCACCTTC.